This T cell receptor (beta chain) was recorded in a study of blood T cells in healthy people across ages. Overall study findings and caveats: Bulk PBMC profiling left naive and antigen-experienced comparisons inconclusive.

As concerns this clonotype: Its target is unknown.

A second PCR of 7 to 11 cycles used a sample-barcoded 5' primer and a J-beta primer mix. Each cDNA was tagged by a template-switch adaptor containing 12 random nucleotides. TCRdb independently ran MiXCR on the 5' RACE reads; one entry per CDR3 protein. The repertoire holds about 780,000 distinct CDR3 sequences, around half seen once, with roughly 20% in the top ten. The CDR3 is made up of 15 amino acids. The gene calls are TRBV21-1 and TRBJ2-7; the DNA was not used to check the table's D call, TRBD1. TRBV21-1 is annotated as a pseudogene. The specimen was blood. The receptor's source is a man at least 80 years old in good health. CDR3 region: CASPQGEGSSYEQYF. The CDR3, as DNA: TGTGCCAGCCCACAGGGTGAGGGGAGCTCCTACGAGCAGTACTTC.